These 9 T cell receptor beta chains were all obtained from the same sample, sequenced in a study of T cell changes during pregnancy in multiple sclerosis. The protocol was immunoSEQ multiplex PCR, while the TCRdb copy is restricted to in-frame clones and leaves out a portion. Here the sample spans about 19,000 clones, about 90% being singletons. The source material was CD8+ T cells from peripheral blood mononuclear cells, sampled after pregnancy. The receptors come from a female donor in good health, enrolled as a control in a pregnancy study.

The chain uses TRBV18 and TRBJ2-2, with TRBD1 matching over 8 bases. V gave up 0 bases and J gave up 5 bases; unmatched junction bases: 5. CDR1 KGHSH and CDR2 LQKENI come from the germline V gene. This CDR3 comprises 16 residues. The CDR3 sequence is CASSPPTGARTGELFF. CDR3 in DNA: TGTGCCAGCTCACCACCGACAGGGGCCAGGACCGGGGAGCTGTTTTTT.

The chain employs TRBV6-1 and TRBJ1-2, with 7 bases that match TRBD1. The CDR3 is made up of 14 amino acids. Germline V gene lookup returns CDR1 MNHNS and CDR2 SASEGT. V was pared by 4 bases and J by 5 bases, with 7 bases of the junction left unmatched. The chain's CDR3 is CASSGWQGGYGYTF. CDR3 nucleotides: TGTGCCAGCAGTGGGTGGCAGGGGGGATATGGCTACACCTTC.

V gene TRBV7-9 combines with J gene TRBJ2-7, with TRBD1 as a possible D gene (6 bases). The V and J ends lost 9 bases and 2 bases respectively, with 17 bases between them. Germline V gives CDR1 SEHNR, CDR2 FQNEAQ (reference sequence). CDR3 length equals 14 residues. The CDR3 loop reads CASTPPRGTYEQYF. CDR3 bases: TGTGCCAGTACCCCTCCTAGGGGGACCTACGAGCAGTACTTC.

This chain uses TRBV5-4 with TRBJ1-1, with 8 bases aligning to TRBD1. This CDR3 region has 16 residues. Per germline, CDR1 SGHNT and CDR2 YYREEE (reference sequence). J was trimmed by 2 bases and V by 7 bases; bases with no gene match: 13. The CDR3 is CASRGVTGGYNTEAFF. The CDR3 DNA reads TGTGCCAGCCGGGGGGTTACAGGGGGATACAACACTGAAGCTTTCTTT.

The chain recombines TRBV7-8 with TRBJ1-5; D ambiguous. V lost 3 bases and J lost 6, with 9 bases in between. The CDR3 totals 13 residues. Per the germline V gene, CDR1 is SGHVS and CDR2 is FQNEAQ. The CDR3 here is CASSLRGIQPQHF. The CDR3 DNA follows: TGTGCCAGCAGCTTGCGGGGAATTCAGCCCCAGCATTTT.

This clone was counted once. This chain uses TRBV19 with TRBJ1-5; maybe TRBD1 (5 bases). The CDR3 runs 17 residues. Germline values: CDR1 LNHDA, CDR2 SQIVND (reference sequence). V was pared by 5 bases and J by 4 bases, with 21 bases between. The CDR3 DNA follows: TGTGCCAGTAGTTTCCGTGGGGGACTCCCTGGGAATCAGCCCCAGCATTTT. As protein: CASSFRGGLPGNQPQHF.

The J gene is TRBJ2-5, the V gene TRBV5-1; 15 bases line up with TRBD2. Trimming took 3 bases from V and 5 from J; bases not matched to a gene: 8. There are 17 residues in the CDR3. CDR1 is SGHRS and CDR2 is YFSETQ in the germline V gene. CDR3 DNA: TGCGCCAGCAGCTGGACGCCGGGGACTAGCGGGGGGGAGACCCAGTACTTC. It specifies CASSWTPGTSGGETQYF. Full variable domain (missing parts from reference TRBV5-1 and TRBJ2-5): KAGVTQTPRYLIKTRGQQVTLSCSPISGHRSVSWYQQTPGQGLQFLFEYFSETQRNKGNFPGRFSGRQFSNSRSEMNVSTLELGDSALYLCASSWTPGTSGGETQYFGPGTRLLVL.

This chain connects TRBV5-4 to TRBJ1-1, with TRBD1 as a possible D gene (6 bases). The CDR3 loop spans 15 amino acids. Germline V gene data show CDR1 as SGHNT and CDR2 as YYREEE (reference sequence). Trimming cost V 4 bases and J 0 bases, with 13 bases left between them. CDR3 sequence (DNA): TGTGCCAGCAGCACAAGCCGGGACATGAACACTGAAGCTTTCTTT. This gives the protein CASSTSRDMNTEAFF.

The chain couples TRBV7-9 to TRBJ2-3; D may be TRBD2 (6 bases). Trimming took 4 bases from V and 8 from J, leaving 13 bases between them. CDR1 SEHNR and CDR2 FQNEAQ come from the germline V gene (reference sequence). The CDR3 is 13 amino acids. The chain's CDR3 is CASSSSESGTQYF. In DNA form, the CDR3 reads TGTGCCAGCAGCTCTAGCGAGAGTGGTACGCAGTATTTT.